Listed below are T cell receptor beta chains from one sample, sequenced in a study of blood T cell repertoires in COVID-19. This table comes from immunoSEQ multiplex PCR, and its TCRdb copy is limited to in-frame clones, with some not included. The sample holds around 140,000 clones, 80% to 90% seen once. Source material: peripheral blood. These receptors were obtained from a woman aged 45 to 65 with acute or convalescent COVID-19. Both conserved end residues are part of each CDR3. The D gene is left open where the match is weak. Clone size is not always given. Where it is, it says once, few, many or a class for expanded clones.

CDR3: CASSPPASAAYEQYF
DNA: TGTGCCAGCTCACCACCGGCATCTGCAGCCTACGAGCAGTACTTC
J: TRBJ2-7
D: -
size: -
V: TRBV18

CDR3: CSVESGVNYGYTF
DNA: TGCAGCGTTGAGAGCGGTGTTAACTATGGCTACACCTTC
J: TRBJ1-2
D: -
size: -
V: TRBV29-1

CDR3: CASSRLGGPTDTQYF
DNA: TGTGCCAGCAGTCGACTAGGGGGCCCCACAGATACGCAGTATTTT
J: TRBJ2-3
D: -
size: once
V: TRBV3-1/TRBV3-2

CDR3: CASSPLGGGPYEQYF
DNA: TGTGCCAGCAGTCCTCTTGGGGGCGGCCCATACGAGCAGTACTTC
J: TRBJ2-7
D: -
size: -
V: TRBV6-5

CDR3: CASSSDMEEAFF
DNA: TGTGCCAGCAGCTCGGACATGGAAGAAGCTTTCTTT
J: TRBJ1-1
D: -
size: once
V: TRBV7-8

CDR3: CASSRWDRGPLGYTF
DNA: TGCGCCAGCAGCAGGTGGGACAGGGGGCCTCTTGGCTACACCTTC
J: TRBJ1-2
D: TRBD1
size: -
V: TRBV5-1

CDR3: CARSQGGVRADTQYF
DNA: TGTGCCAGAAGCCAAGGTGGGGTGAGGGCAGATACGCAGTATTTT
J: TRBJ2-3
D: -
size: -
V: TRBV5-3

CDR3: CASSIQGGNSPLHF
DNA: TGTGCCAGTAGTATCCAGGGAGGGAATTCACCCCTCCACTTT
J: TRBJ1-6
D: -
size: -
V: TRBV19

CDR3: CASSEARQEKLFF
DNA: TGTGCCAGCTCAGAGGCTCGACAGGAAAAACTGTTTTTT
J: TRBJ1-4
D: -
size: few
V: TRBV18

CDR3: CASTQPGLAVTGELFF
DNA: TGCGCCAGCACCCAACCGGGACTAGCGGTCACCGGGGAGCTGTTTTTT
J: TRBJ2-2
D: TRBD2
size: -
V: TRBV5-1

CDR3: CASSRGQGNEKLFF
DNA: TGCGCCAGCAGCCGCGGACAGGGTAATGAAAAACTGTTTTTT
J: TRBJ1-4
D: TRBD1
size: -
V: TRBV5-1

CDR3: CASSPGRGAQETQYF
DNA: TGTGCCAGCAGCCCCGGGCGGGGGGCACAAGAGACCCAGTACTTC
J: TRBJ2-5
D: TRBD2
size: -
V: TRBV7-9

CDR3: CASSPPGLAGVCEQYF
DNA: TGTGCCAGCAGCCCTCCGGGACTAGCGGGAGTCTGCGAGCAGTACTTC
J: TRBJ2-7
D: TRBD2
size: -
V: TRBV11-2

CDR3: CASSVEFGSGRDYEQYF
DNA: TGTGCCAGCAGCGTAGAATTTGGTAGCGGGAGGGACTACGAGCAGTACTTC
J: TRBJ2-7
D: TRBD2
size: -
V: TRBV9

CDR3: CSVLGTMNTEAFF
DNA: TGCAGCGTCCTCGGGACAATGAACACTGAAGCTTTCTTT
J: TRBJ1-1
D: -
size: once
V: TRBV29-1